Each of the 26 T cell receptor beta chains below was sequenced from the same sample in a study of T cells after yellow fever vaccination. TCRdb fed the 5' RACE reads into MiXCR, producing one record per CDR3 protein. Of 300,000 or so distinct CDR3 sequences detected, approximately 13% appear once; the ten largest clones hold 0.4% to 0.55%. The specimen was CD4+ T cells sorted from PBMCs, collected 45 days after the yellow fever booster vaccination. The source is a man younger than 40 who received the YFV17D yellow fever vaccine.

In DNA, the CDR3 is TGTGCCAGCGGCGAAAGCACAGATACGCAGTATTTT. The encoded protein is CASGESTDTQYF. The chain combines TRBV12-3 or TRBV12-4 with TRBJ2-3; no clear D gene. V was clipped by 8 bases and J by 0 bases, with 6 bases between them. This CDR3 spans 12 amino acids.

Only a few counts were recorded for this clonotype. The CDR3, as DNA: TGTGCCACCAGTGATTTAGACGGGCCCTCCGGGGAGCTGTTTTTT. Its protein is CATSDLDGPSGELFF. The V gene is TRBV24-1, the J gene TRBJ2-2; D gene unclear. Germline values: CDR1 KGHDR, CDR2 SFDVKD. The germline V and J ends were trimmed by 1 base and 6 bases, with 11 bases remaining between them. There are 15 residues in the CDR3.

Many counts were recorded for this clonotype. V usage is TRBV29-1 and J usage is TRBJ2-4, with D possibly TRBD1 on 5 matching bases. The V gene lost 5 bases and the J gene lost 1 base, with 12 bases spanning the gap. CDR3 length equals 14 residues. Germline V gene lookup returns CDR1 SQVTM and CDR2 ANQGSEA. CDR3 sequence: CSVLQGTAKNIQYF. The DNA for the CDR3 is TGCAGCGTTTTGCAGGGAACGGCCAAAAACATTCAGTACTTC.

The chain recombines TRBV6-1 with TRBJ2-1; D remains ambiguous. The CDR3 sequence is 14 residues long. The germline gives CDR1 MNHNS, CDR2 SASEGT. CDR3 in amino acids: CAAGAGSFGNEQFF. For the CDR3, the DNA is TGTGCAGCTGGAGCAGGATCCTTTGGCAATGAGCAGTTCTTC.

The chain couples TRBV12-3 or TRBV12-4 to TRBJ2-1; 12 bases match TRBD2. The CDR3 has 12 amino acids. J lost 16 bases, V lost 2 bases, and 3 bases had no gene match. The CDR3 reads CASSLLAGGYFF. CDR3 DNA sequence: TGTGCCAGCAGTTTACTAGCGGGAGGGTATTTCTTC.

The V and J genes are TRBV20-1 and TRBJ1-5, with D perhaps matching TRBD1 (6 bases). The CDR3 has 12 residues. Germline CDR1 reads DFQATT; CDR2 reads SNEGSKA (reference sequence). V shed 5 bases and J shed 11 bases, with 16 bases lying between them. The CDR3 here is CSAPAPQGSQHF. The CDR3, as DNA: TGCAGTGCTCCCGCCCCACAGGGCTCCCAGCATTTT.

This clonotype turned up a few times. The rearrangement uses TRBV20-1 and TRBJ2-1; 8 nucleotides match TRBD1. Germline lookup yields CDR1 DFQATT and CDR2 SNEGSKA (reference sequence). The CDR3 consists of 13 residues. Trimming at V came to 8 bases and at J to 4 bases, leaving 7 bases not matched to a gene. The CDR3 here is CSRGTGLYNEQFF. In DNA, the CDR3 is TGCAGTAGGGGGACAGGACTATACAATGAGCAGTTCTTC.

This chain links TRBV30 with TRBJ2-1; no reliable D call. Trimming removed 5 bases from V and 1 base from J, with 15 bases in between. CDR1 GTSNPN and CDR2 SVGIG come from the germline V gene (reference sequence). The CDR3 is made up of 15 amino acids. CDR3 residues: CAWRLGRMSYNEQFF. For the CDR3, the DNA is TGTGCCTGGCGTCTGGGCCGAATGTCCTACAATGAGCAGTTCTTC.

The V gene is TRBV5-1, the J gene TRBJ2-1; the match to TRBD2 covers 8 bases. The CDR3 contains 15 residues. The germline V gene has CDR1 SGHRS and CDR2 YFSETQ. The ends lost 2 bases at V and 2 bases at J; junction bases unmatched: 3. The CDR3 nucleotides read TGCGCCAGCAGCTTACTAGCGGATCCCTACAATGAGCAGTTCTTC. This translates into CASSLLADPYNEQFF.

The genes are TRBV6-2 or TRBV6-3 and TRBJ2-1; 7 positions agree with TRBD2. The ends lost 6 bases at V and 5 bases at J; junction bases unmatched: 4. Per the germline V gene, CDR1 is MNHEY and CDR2 is SVGEGT. The CDR3 runs to 13 residues. The CDR3 region is CASRASGDNEQFF. CDR3 nucleotides: TGTGCCAGCAGGGCTAGCGGAGACAATGAGCAGTTCTTC.

This clonotype has a handful of counts. The chain links TRBV29-1 to TRBJ2-1, with 10 bases aligning to TRBD2. The CDR3 sequence is 13 residues long. Germline V lookup: CDR1 SQVTM, CDR2 ANQGSEA. V lost 6 bases to trimming and J lost 3 bases; unmatched junction nucleotides: 2. The chain's CDR3 is CSVAGGLYNEQFF. CDR3 coding DNA: TGCAGCGTAGCGGGAGGGCTCTACAATGAGCAGTTCTTC.

The J gene is TRBJ1-1, the V gene TRBV2; 7 nucleotides match TRBD1. Germline V CDR1 and CDR2: SNHLY, FYNNEI. The V segment lost 5 bases and the J segment 1 base; nucleotides outside the gene matches: 4. The CDR3 covers 14 residues. CDR3: CASSKQGTNTEAFF. In nucleotides, the CDR3 is TGTGCCAGCAGTAAACAGGGGACGAACACTGAAGCTTTCTTT.

The chain employs TRBV4-2 and TRBJ2-7; 8 positions agree with TRBD2. V lost 2 bases to trimming and J lost 3 bases; unmatched junction nucleotides: 6. Germline CDR1 reads LGHNA; CDR2 reads YNFKEQ. This CDR3 spans 15 amino acids. The CDR3 loop is CASSQPTGTSYEQYF. The CDR3 DNA follows: TGTGCCAGCAGCCAACCAACCGGGACTAGCTACGAGCAGTACTTC.

This clonotype was counted a few times. The chain couples TRBV20-1 to TRBJ2-1; D might be TRBD2 (6 bases). The length of the CDR3 is 16 residues. Trimming removed 5 bases at V and 0 bases at J, with 17 bases between. The germline gives CDR1 DFQATT, CDR2 SNEGSKA (reference sequence). Written as DNA, the CDR3 is TGCAGTGCTTTCCCCTTGCGGGGAAGCTCCTACAATGAGCAGTTCTTC. Protein sequence: CSAFPLRGSSYNEQFF.

This clonotype was picked up a small number of times. One end of the junction is discordant with germline, which a read error may explain. The CDR3 coding sequence is TGTGCCAGCAGCTTAGAGGCCCGGTCGGAGGCTCCACGGAACTTC. This translates into CASSLEARSEAPRNF. The rearrangement uses TRBV7-2 and TRBJ2-7, with TRBD2 as a possible D gene (5 bases). Germline-derived CDR1 and CDR2 are SGHTA and FQGNSA. This CDR3 is built from 15 residues.

This clonotype occurred many times. This chain links TRBV20-1 with TRBJ2-2, with 12 bases matching TRBD2. V lost 2 bases and J lost 1; bases outside the gene matches: 8. The germline V gene encodes CDR1 DFQATT and CDR2 SNEGSKA (reference sequence). This CDR3 region has 18 residues. The CDR3 here is CSARTPSGRALNTGELFF. In DNA form, the CDR3 reads TGCAGTGCTAGAACCCCTAGCGGGAGGGCCTTGAACACCGGGGAGCTGTTTTTT.

V usage is TRBV18 and J usage is TRBJ2-7; no firm D call. The CDR3 spans 11 residues. Germline values: CDR1 KGHSH, CDR2 LQKENI. Trimming shortened V by 3 bases and J by 7 bases, and 7 bases separated the two germline ends. CDR3 sequence: CASSPPREQYF. The DNA of the CDR3 is TGTGCCAGCTCACCCCCCCGGGAGCAGTACTTC.

This clonotype has only a few counts. The chain carries TRBV5-1 and TRBJ1-4; maybe TRBD1 (5 bases). Germline lookup yields CDR1 SGHRS and CDR2 YFSETQ. This CDR3 comprises 16 residues. V gave up 4 bases and J gave up 0 bases, with 13 bases separating them. The CDR3, as DNA: TGCGCCAGCAGCACCGGGGCTCTGTCAACTAATGAAAAACTGTTTTTT. Translated, it gives CASSTGALSTNEKLFF.

This clonotype was counted only a few times. This chain connects TRBV28 to TRBJ2-7, with unresolved D. V was trimmed by 6 bases and J by 6 bases, leaving 12 bases between them. Germline V gene lookup returns CDR1 MDHEN and CDR2 SYDVKM. The CDR3 sequence is 12 residues long. This CDR3 reads CASSPPLREQYF. CDR3 bases: TGTGCCAGCAGCCCCCCTCTACGCGAGCAGTACTTC.

The gene calls are TRBV7-2 and TRBJ2-7; D is undetermined. The germline gives CDR1 SGHTA, CDR2 FQGNSA. V was pared by 5 bases and J by 4 bases, with 15 bases between. The CDR3 has 14 residues. The CDR3 DNA follows: TGTGCCAGCAGCCCTTTGGTCGAAAATTACGAGCAGTACTTC. It is translated as CASSPLVENYEQYF.

This clonotype was detected a few times. The rearrangement joins TRBV7-8 to TRBJ2-5; D not certain. Germline V CDR1 and CDR2: SGHVS, FQNEAQ. The V end lost 5 bases, the J end lost 5 bases, and 12 bases lay between the germline ends. There are 13 residues in the CDR3. CDR3 sequence reads: CASSPPMWETQYF. The CDR3, as DNA: TGTGCCAGCAGCCCGCCCATGTGGGAGACCCAGTACTTC.

The rearrangement links TRBV10-1 to TRBJ2-1, with TRBD2 identical over 10 bases. CDR1 is WNHNN and CDR2 is SYGVQD in the germline V gene (reference sequence). Losses at the gene ends were 5 bases for V and 6 bases for J; bases not matched to a gene: 4. CDR3 length: 14 amino acids. In nucleotides, the CDR3 is TGCGCCAGCAGTCTAGCGGGAGATGTCAATGAGCAGTTCTTC. Its protein product is CASSLAGDVNEQFF.

This chain uses TRBV5-1 with TRBJ2-6; TRBD1 is a possible D gene (6 bases). The length of the CDR3 is 15 residues. Trimming stripped 0 bases from V and 4 bases from J, with 8 bases between. The germline gives CDR1 SGHRS, CDR2 YFSETQ. CDR3 in amino acids: CASSLGRGGANVLTF. The CDR3 DNA follows: TGCGCCAGCAGCTTGGGAAGGGGGGGGGCCAACGTCCTGACTTTC.

This chain joins TRBV29-1 and TRBJ2-5; 8 nucleotides align to TRBD2. The V and J ends lost 7 bases and 7 bases, in that order; junction bases with no gene match: 14. CDR1 SQVTM and CDR2 ANQGSEA come from the germline V gene. This CDR3 region has 14 residues. The CDR3 here is CSASGTSDVGTQYF. In DNA form, the CDR3 reads TGCAGCGCCTCCGGGACTAGTGACGTCGGGACCCAGTACTTC.

This clonotype was seen more than once but under ten times. CDR3 sequence reads: CSAQRDSSYNEQFF. For the CDR3, the DNA is TGCAGTGCCCAAAGGGATAGCTCCTACAATGAGCAGTTCTTC. This chain connects TRBV20-1 to TRBJ2-1, with D unclear. CDR1 is DFQATT, CDR2 SNEGSKA, per germline (reference sequence). V lost 6 bases and J 0 bases, leaving 12 bases between the germline ends. The CDR3 runs to 14 residues.

This clonotype was seen only a few times. This chain uses TRBV7-9 with TRBJ2-5, with 10 bases matching TRBD1. Germline values: CDR1 SEHNR, CDR2 FQNEAQ (reference sequence). CDR3 length equals 15 residues. With V trimmed by 4 bases and J by 4 bases, 6 bases remained unmatched. The DNA for the CDR3 is TGTGCCAGCAGCTCACAGGGACAGGGGTTAGAGACCCAGTACTTC. This gives the protein CASSSQGQGLETQYF.